The 29 T cell receptor beta chains reported below all come from one sample, sequenced in a study of T cells after yellow fever vaccination. TCRdb redid the calling of the 5' RACE reads with MiXCR, one entry per CDR3 protein. The sample lists fewer than 500,000 distinct CDR3 sequences, roughly 20% occurring once. Specimen: PBMCs, collected before the yellow fever booster vaccination. These receptors were obtained from a man younger than 30 who received the YFV17D yellow fever vaccine.

The chain links TRBV11-2 to TRBJ1-1; D is unresolved. Germline V gene data show CDR1 as SGHAT and CDR2 as FQNNGV. Trimming pared 0 bases from V and 6 bases from J, leaving 8 bases between. CDR3 size: 13 residues. In DNA form, the CDR3 reads TGTGCCAGCAGCTTAGAGATTGGGTCTGAAGCTTTCTTT. Translating gives CASSLEIGSEAFF.

There are a few counts of this clonotype. The chain has TRBV2 and TRBJ2-1, with TRBD1 matching 10 bases. The CDR3 consists of 14 residues. Germline-derived CDR1 and CDR2 are SNHLY and FYNNEI. Losses at the gene ends were 6 bases for V and 10 bases for J; bases not matched to a gene: 9. CDR3 in DNA: TGTGCCAGCAGAACCGGGACAGGGGAATCCGAGCAGTTCTTC. Protein sequence: CASRTGTGESEQFF.

This chain connects TRBV12-3 or TRBV12-4 to TRBJ2-3; D is undetermined. Trimming cost V 7 bases and J 0 bases, with 11 bases left between them. This CDR3 comprises 14 residues. The CDR3 DNA reads as TGTGCCAGCATAGGGCCAGCTAGCACAGATACGCAGTATTTT. Protein product: CASIGPASTDTQYF.

The genes are TRBV7-2 and TRBJ1-2; TRBD1 agrees at 9 bases. Trimming took 5 bases from V and 4 from J; bases not matched to a gene: 8. The germline gives CDR1 SGHTA, CDR2 FQGNSA. CDR3 length: 15 residues. DNA for the CDR3: TGTGCCAGCAGCCCGGACAGGGGACGGGGCTATGGCTACACCTTC. The encoded protein is CASSPDRGRGYGYTF.

This chain joins TRBV20-1 and TRBJ2-2; D is possibly TRBD1 or TRBD2 (5 bases each). Germline V lookup: CDR1 DFQATT, CDR2 SNEGSKA (reference sequence). V lost 1 base to trimming and J lost 2 bases, with 17 bases between them. The CDR3 loop spans 17 amino acids. The CDR3 DNA sequence: TGCAGTGCTAGAGGACAAACGGGACCACTAAACACCGGGGAGCTGTTTTTT. Its protein is CSARGQTGPLNTGELFF.

This chain uses TRBV5-4 with TRBJ2-3, with 9 bases lining up with TRBD2. CDR3 length: 15 amino acids. V gave up 6 bases and J gave up 2 bases; unmatched junction bases: 7. Germline-derived CDR1 and CDR2 are SGHNT and YYREEE (reference sequence). The CDR3 loop reads CASNYLAGHTDTQYF. The CDR3 coding sequence is TGTGCCAGCAATTACCTAGCGGGGCACACAGATACGCAGTATTTT. The variable domain in full, completed from reference TRBV5-4 and TRBJ2-3, reads ETGVTQSPTHLIKTRGQQVTLRCSSQSGHNTVSWYQQALGQGPQFIFQYYREEENGRGNFPPRFSGLQFPNYSSELNVNALELDDSALYLCASNYLAGHTDTQYFGPGTRLTVL.

In this sample, this clonotype turned up many times. The gene calls are TRBV6-4 and TRBJ2-2, with D unclear. The CDR3 spans 13 residues. V gave up 0 bases and J gave up 4 bases, with 3 bases separating them. CDR1 is MRHNA, CDR2 SNTAGT, per germline. The CDR3 protein is CASSDSSTGELFF. The CDR3 nucleotides are TGTGCCAGCAGTGACTCTAGCACCGGGGAGCTGTTTTTT.

This clonotype was counted only a few times. The V call is TRBV4-1, the J call TRBJ2-3; tentatively, D is TRBD2 (7 bases). CDR1 MGHRA and CDR2 YSYEKL come from the germline V gene. V gave up 1 base and J gave up 6 bases, with 26 bases separating them. The CDR3 covers 19 residues. The CDR3 region has the DNA TGCGCCAGCAGCCAAGCCCCCTCCCCCCGACTAGCAGGGGTGGATACGCAGTATTTT. This translates into CASSQAPSPRLAGVDTQYF.

This clonotype was seen more than once but under ten times. The CDR3 sequence is CASSLGPQGLAGGDEQFF. The CDR3 nucleotides read TGTGCCAGCAGCTTGGGGCCCCAGGGGTTAGCGGGGGGGGACGAGCAGTTCTTC. The V and J genes are TRBV5-5 and TRBJ2-1; TRBD2 aligns across 11 bases. This CDR3 has 18 amino acids. Germline assignment: CDR1 SGHKS and CDR2 YYEKEE (reference sequence). The V gene end was trimmed by 0 bases and the J gene end by 10 bases; junction bases not matched to a gene: 15.

The chain links TRBV20-1 to TRBJ2-3; perhaps TRBD2 as D (5 bases). In germline, CDR1 is DFQATT, CDR2 SNEGSKA (reference sequence). V was shortened by 3 bases and J by 1 base, with 11 bases between the two germline ends. This CDR3 region has 14 residues. This CDR3 reads CSARASAGTDTQYF. CDR3 DNA: TGCAGTGCTAGGGCCTCAGCGGGCACAGATACGCAGTATTTT.

The chain links TRBV7-3 to TRBJ2-1; 12 positions match TRBD2. J was trimmed by 9 bases and V by 5 bases; bases with no gene match: 8. Germline assignment: CDR1 SGHTA and CDR2 FQGTGA. The CDR3 consists of 15 residues. CDR3 in DNA: TGTGCCAGCAGCCCCGCTAGCGGGGGGGCTTCTGAGCAGTTCTTC. It encodes CASSPASGGASEQFF. The full variable domain, its missing parts supplied by reference TRBV7-3 and TRBJ2-1, is GAGVSQTPSNKVTEKGKYVELRCDPISGHTALYWYRQSLGQGPEFLIYFQGTGAADDSGLPNDRFFAVRPEGSVSTLKIQRTERGDSAVYLCASSPASGGASEQFFGPGTRLTVL.

This clonotype has only a few counts. The rearrangement uses TRBV20-1 and TRBJ2-1, with 12 bases fitting TRBD2. In germline, CDR1 is DFQATT, CDR2 SNEGSKA (reference sequence). V shed 6 bases, J shed 4 bases, and the junction held 4 bases outside the gene matches. This CDR3 has 14 amino acids. The CDR3 nucleotides are TGCAGTGCGGGGACTAGCGGGCCTTACAATGAGCAGTTCTTC. Amino acids: CSAGTSGPYNEQFF.

The chain couples TRBV5-1 to TRBJ2-5; the D gene is possibly TRBD2 (5 bases). Trimming cost V 2 bases and J 4 bases, with 12 bases left between them. The CDR3 is 14 residues long. Germline CDR1 is SGHRS and CDR2 is YFSETQ. In nucleotides, the CDR3 is TGCGCCAGCAGCTTAATTGGGAGTGGAGAGACCCAGTACTTC. It yields the protein CASSLIGSGETQYF.

The sample holds a few counts of this clonotype. V gene TRBV9 combines with J gene TRBJ2-3; possibly TRBD2 for D (7 bases). The CDR3 extends over 14 amino acids. CDR1 is SGDLS, CDR2 YYNGEE, per germline. Deletions cut 3 bases from V and 2 bases from J, with 10 bases between. The DNA of the CDR3 is TGTGCCAGCAGCGCGGGGGGCACCACAGATACGCAGTATTTT. Translated: CASSAGGTTDTQYF.

V and J are TRBV14 and TRBJ2-6; D assignment may be TRBD1 or TRBD2 (5 bases each). CDR3 length: 15 amino acids. Trimming took off 5 bases at V and 0 bases at J, with 8 bases between the two ends. Germline-derived CDR1 and CDR2 are SGHDN and FVKESK. Written as DNA, the CDR3 is TGTGCCAGCAGCGGGGGTGGCTCTGGGGCCAACGTCCTGACTTTC. As protein: CASSGGGSGANVLTF.

This clonotype was found a few times. Sequence at one end of the junction differs from germline and may be a read error. This chain joins TRBV6-2 or TRBV6-3 and TRBJ2-5; tentative D call: TRBD2 (6 bases). The germline V gene has CDR1 MNHEY and CDR2 SVGEGT. The CDR3 covers 14 residues. The CDR3 DNA is TGTGCCAGCAGTGACTCCGGGGGTCGGGAGACCCAGTACTTC. This translates into CASSDSGGRETQYF.

This clonotype was counted only a few times. The chain links TRBV5-5 to TRBJ2-7; D is tentatively TRBD1 or TRBD2 (5 bases each). V lost 3 bases and J lost 0, with 10 bases in between. This CDR3 is built from 14 residues. Per the germline V gene, CDR1 is SGHKS and CDR2 is YYEKEE (reference sequence). CDR3 bases: TGTGCCAGCAGCTGGGGGTCAGGCTCCTACGAGCAGTACGTC. Translating gives CASSWGSGSYEQYV.

This clonotype was detected many times. The chain employs TRBV29-1 and TRBJ2-5; possibly TRBD1 or TRBD2 for D (5 bases each). Germline lookup yields CDR1 SQVTM and CDR2 ANQGSEA. The CDR3 contains 13 residues. Trimming removed 3 bases from V and 5 bases from J, with 13 bases in between. CDR3 sequence reads: CSVDPGARETQYF. CDR3 sequence (DNA): TGCAGCGTTGACCCCGGGGCGAGGGAGACCCAGTACTTC.

This chain connects TRBV20-1 to TRBJ2-4; D is possibly TRBD1 or TRBD2 (5 bases each). Trimming removed 0 bases at V and 3 bases at J, with 15 bases between. From germline, CDR1 is DFQATT and CDR2 SNEGSKA (reference sequence). The CDR3 is 16 amino acids. The CDR3 nucleotides read TGCAGTGCTAGAGATCTTTTGGGGGTCGGCAAAAACATTCAGTACTTC. It encodes CSARDLLGVGKNIQYF.

The J gene is TRBJ1-1, the V gene TRBV24-1; 9 bases fit TRBD1. The CDR3 runs to 17 residues. Germline lookup yields CDR1 KGHDR and CDR2 SFDVKD. V trimming: 2 bases; J trimming: 6 bases; junction bases outside the gene matches: 12. The CDR3 coding sequence is TGTGCCACCAGTGATTCGCCCCCTGGACAGGGGAGCGCTGAAGCTTTCTTT. As protein: CATSDSPPGQGSAEAFF.

This clonotype has just a few counts. V is TRBV7-9 and J is TRBJ2-7; unclear D gene. From germline, CDR1 is SEHNR and CDR2 FQNEAQ (reference sequence). Between the trimmed V and J ends, which lost 4 bases and 2 bases, there was a span of 12 bases. The CDR3 sequence is 14 residues long. The CDR3 loop is CASSSDGGPYEQYF. CDR3 DNA sequence: TGTGCCAGCAGCTCGGACGGCGGACCCTACGAGCAGTACTTC.

This clonotype was observed many times. The chain couples TRBV20-1 to TRBJ1-5; TRBD1 might be the D (6 bases). Germline V CDR1 and CDR2: DFQATT, SNEGSKA (reference sequence). V was shortened by 1 base and J by 9 bases, with 19 bases between the two germline ends. The CDR3 contains 15 residues. This CDR3 is CSARGLGRGTGPQHF. CDR3 nucleotides: TGCAGTGCTAGAGGTTTGGGCAGGGGAACTGGGCCCCAGCATTTT.

The chain combines TRBV4-2 with TRBJ1-5; no firm D call. Germline loops: CDR1 LGHNA, CDR2 YNFKEQ. The CDR3 covers 14 residues. The V end lost 3 bases, the J end lost 4 bases, and 10 bases lay between the germline ends. The CDR3 DNA reads TGTGCCAGCAGCCAGGGCCAGTATAATCAGCCCCAGCATTTT. Translated: CASSQGQYNQPQHF.

This clonotype was counted only a few times. The V gene is TRBV7-6, the J gene TRBJ2-2; D may be TRBD1 (6 bases). The germline V and J ends were trimmed by 0 bases and 4 bases, with 12 bases remaining between them. The CDR3 totals 16 residues. CDR1 is SGHVS and CDR2 is FNYEAQ in the germline V gene. The CDR3: CASSLAIQGPTGELFF. The CDR3 DNA sequence: TGTGCCAGCAGCTTAGCGATACAGGGCCCCACCGGGGAGCTGTTTTTT. The whole variable domain, filled in from reference TRBV7-6 and TRBJ2-2, reads GAGVSQSPRYKVTKRGQDVALRCDPISGHVSLYWYRQALGQGPEFLTYFNYEAQQDKSGLPNDRFSAERPEGSISTLTIQRTEQRDSAMYRCASSLAIQGPTGELFFGEGSRLTVL.

This clonotype has only a few counts. This chain links TRBV5-1 with TRBJ2-3; D is ambiguous. Trimming pared 0 bases from V and 0 bases from J, leaving 8 bases between. Germline lookup yields CDR1 SGHRS and CDR2 YFSETQ. The CDR3 loop spans 15 amino acids. CDR3 nucleotide sequence: TGCGCCAGCAGCTTGGCCGACTCTAGCACAGATACGCAGTATTTT. Translation gives CASSLADSSTDTQYF.

This clonotype appeared a few times. This chain connects TRBV6-1 to TRBJ2-1, with 11 positions matching TRBD1. This CDR3 comprises 14 residues. V shed 4 bases, J shed 9 bases, and the junction held 5 bases outside the gene matches. Germline CDR1 is MNHNS and CDR2 is SASEGT. DNA for the CDR3: TGTGCCAGCAGTGCCAGGACAGGGGGCGGTGAGCAGTTCTTC. Residues: CASSARTGGGEQFF.

This clonotype was seen only once. The chain uses TRBV27 and TRBJ1-5; 9 bases map to TRBD1. In germline, CDR1 is MNHEY, CDR2 SMNVEV (reference sequence). This CDR3 region has 15 residues. Unmatched junction bases numbered 4, after V lost 3 bases and J lost 4 bases. CDR3: CASSFRTGENQPQHF. Written as DNA, the CDR3 is TGTGCCAGCAGTTTTAGGACAGGGGAAAATCAGCCCCAGCATTTT.

In this sample, this clonotype turned up a few times. V and J are TRBV30 and TRBJ2-4, with D unclear. CDR1 is GTSNPN and CDR2 is SVGIG in the germline V gene (reference sequence). The CDR3 runs to 12 residues. Deletions cut 0 bases from V and 8 bases from J, with 8 bases between. The CDR3 loop reads CAWSVRIDIQYF. CDR3 nucleotide sequence: TGTGCCTGGAGTGTAAGGATCGACATTCAGTACTTC. The full variable domain, with the rest looked up from reference TRBV30 and TRBJ2-4, is SQTIHQWPATLVQPVGSPLSLECTVEGTSNPNLYWYRQAAGRGLQLLFYSVGIGQISSEVPQNLSASRPQDRQFILSSKKLLLSDSGFYLCAWSVRIDIQYFGAGTRLSVL.

The rearrangement joins TRBV12-3 or TRBV12-4 to TRBJ2-5; TRBD1 agrees at 10 bases. The V gene end was trimmed by 6 bases and the J gene end by 5 bases; junction bases not matched to a gene: 9. The CDR3 contains 15 residues. Here the CDR3 reads CASSLRGQGWETQYF. The CDR3 DNA reads as TGTGCCAGCAGCCTAAGGGGACAGGGGTGGGAGACCCAGTACTTC.